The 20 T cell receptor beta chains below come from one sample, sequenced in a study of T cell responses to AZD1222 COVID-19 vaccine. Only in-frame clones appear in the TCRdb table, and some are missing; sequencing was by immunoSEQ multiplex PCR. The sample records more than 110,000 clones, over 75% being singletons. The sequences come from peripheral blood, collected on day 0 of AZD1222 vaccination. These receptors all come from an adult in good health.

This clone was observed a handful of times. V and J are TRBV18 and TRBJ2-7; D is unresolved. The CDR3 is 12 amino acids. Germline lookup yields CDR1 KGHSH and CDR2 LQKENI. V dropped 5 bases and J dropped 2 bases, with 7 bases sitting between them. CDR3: CASSDRAYEQYF. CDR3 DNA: TGTGCCAGCTCAGATCGGGCCTACGAGCAGTACTTC.

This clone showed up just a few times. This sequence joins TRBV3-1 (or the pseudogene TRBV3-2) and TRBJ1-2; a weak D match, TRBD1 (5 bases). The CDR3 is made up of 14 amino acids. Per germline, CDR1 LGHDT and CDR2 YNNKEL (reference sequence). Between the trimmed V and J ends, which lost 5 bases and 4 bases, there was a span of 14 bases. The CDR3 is CASSDQGWGYGYTF. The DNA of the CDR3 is TGTGCCAGCAGCGACCAGGGTTGGGGCTATGGCTACACCTTC.

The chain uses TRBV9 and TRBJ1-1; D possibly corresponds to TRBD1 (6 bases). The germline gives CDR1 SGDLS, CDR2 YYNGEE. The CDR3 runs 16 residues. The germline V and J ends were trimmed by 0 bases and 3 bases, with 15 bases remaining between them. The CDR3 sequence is CASSVDTGSGYTEAFF. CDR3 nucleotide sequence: TGTGCCAGCAGCGTAGATACAGGGAGTGGGTACACTGAAGCTTTCTTT.

Written as DNA, the CDR3 is TGTGCCATCAGTGGGTACTCCACCAAGACAGGGGGCTACGAGCAGTACTTC. It translates to CAISGYSTKTGGYEQYF. The chain couples TRBV10-3 to TRBJ2-7; 9 bases align to TRBD1. This CDR3 has 17 residues. J gave up 3 bases and V 4 bases, and 13 bases lay outside the gene matches. CDR1 and CDR2 from the germline V gene are ENHRY and SYGVKD.

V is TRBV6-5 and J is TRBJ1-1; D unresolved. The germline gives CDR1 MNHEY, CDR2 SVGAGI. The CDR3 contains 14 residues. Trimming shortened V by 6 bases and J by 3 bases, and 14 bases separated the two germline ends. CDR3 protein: CASSPIRADTEAFF. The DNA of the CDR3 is TGTGCCAGCAGCCCCATTAGGGCAGACACTGAAGCTTTCTTT.

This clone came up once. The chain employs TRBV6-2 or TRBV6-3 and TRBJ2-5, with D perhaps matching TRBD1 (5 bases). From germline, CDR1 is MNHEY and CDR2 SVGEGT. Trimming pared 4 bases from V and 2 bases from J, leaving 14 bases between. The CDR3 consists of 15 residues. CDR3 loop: CASSWLDRQQETQYF. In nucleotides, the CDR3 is TGTGCCAGCAGTTGGCTGGATCGACAGCAAGAGACCCAGTACTTC.

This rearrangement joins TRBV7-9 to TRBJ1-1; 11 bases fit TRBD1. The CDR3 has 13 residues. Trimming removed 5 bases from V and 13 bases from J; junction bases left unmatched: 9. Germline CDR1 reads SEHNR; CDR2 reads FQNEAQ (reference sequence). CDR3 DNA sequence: TGTGCCAGCAGCCGTGGGACAGGGGGAAGTGTTTTCTTT. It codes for CASSRGTGGSVFF.

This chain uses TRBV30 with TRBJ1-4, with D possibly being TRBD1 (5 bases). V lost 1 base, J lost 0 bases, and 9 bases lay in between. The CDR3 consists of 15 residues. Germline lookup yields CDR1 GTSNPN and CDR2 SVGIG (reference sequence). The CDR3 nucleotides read TGTGCCTGGAGTGGGCAGGGCTCAACTAATGAAAAACTGTTTTTT. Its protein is CAWSGQGSTNEKLFF.

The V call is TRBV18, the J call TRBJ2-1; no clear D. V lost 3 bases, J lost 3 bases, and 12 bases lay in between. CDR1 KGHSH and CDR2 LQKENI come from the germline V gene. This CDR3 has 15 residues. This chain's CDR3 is CASSPTSMYYNEQFF. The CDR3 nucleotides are TGTGCCAGCTCACCTACCTCCATGTACTACAATGAGCAGTTCTTC.

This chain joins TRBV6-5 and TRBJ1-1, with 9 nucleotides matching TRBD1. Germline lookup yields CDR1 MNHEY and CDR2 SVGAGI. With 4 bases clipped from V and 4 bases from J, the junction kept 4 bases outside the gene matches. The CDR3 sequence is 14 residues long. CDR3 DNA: TGTGCCAGCAGTTTACAGGGGGCGCGCACTGAAGCTTTCTTT. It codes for CASSLQGARTEAFF.

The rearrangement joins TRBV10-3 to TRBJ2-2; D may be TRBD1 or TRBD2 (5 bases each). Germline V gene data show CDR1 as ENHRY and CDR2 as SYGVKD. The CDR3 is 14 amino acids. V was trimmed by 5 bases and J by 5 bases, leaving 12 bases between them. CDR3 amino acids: CAISSDWGTGELFF. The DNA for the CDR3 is TGTGCCATCAGTTCCGATTGGGGGACCGGGGAGCTGTTTTTT.

This CDR3 is CASSLGGLTGSNQPQHF. As DNA, the CDR3 is TGTGCCAGCAGCTTGGGAGGACTTACAGGTAGCAATCAGCCCCAGCATTTT. The chain uses TRBV5-4 and TRBJ1-5; a weak D match, TRBD1 (5 bases). There are 17 residues in the CDR3. V lost 0 bases and J 0 bases, leaving 13 bases between the germline ends. In germline, CDR1 is SGHNT, CDR2 YYREEE (reference sequence).

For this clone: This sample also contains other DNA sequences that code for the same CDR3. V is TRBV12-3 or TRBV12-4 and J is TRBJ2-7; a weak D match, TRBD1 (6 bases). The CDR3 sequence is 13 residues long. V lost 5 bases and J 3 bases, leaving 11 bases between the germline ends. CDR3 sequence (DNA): TGTGCCAGCAGTGATTGGGGGCTCTACGAGCAGTACTTC. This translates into CASSDWGLYEQYF.

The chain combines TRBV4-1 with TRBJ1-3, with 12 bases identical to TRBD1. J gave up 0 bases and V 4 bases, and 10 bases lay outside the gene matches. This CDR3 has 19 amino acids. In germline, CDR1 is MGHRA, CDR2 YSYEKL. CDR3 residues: CASSPPGQGAWLSGNTIYF. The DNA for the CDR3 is TGCGCCAGCAGCCCACCGGGACAGGGGGCCTGGCTCTCTGGAAACACCATATATTTT.

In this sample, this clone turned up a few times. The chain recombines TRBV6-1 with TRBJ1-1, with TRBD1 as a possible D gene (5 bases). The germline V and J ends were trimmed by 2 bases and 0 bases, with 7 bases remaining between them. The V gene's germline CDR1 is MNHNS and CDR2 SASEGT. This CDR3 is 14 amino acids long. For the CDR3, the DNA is TGTGCCAGCAGTGAACAGGGCCTGAACACTGAAGCTTTCTTT. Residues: CASSEQGLNTEAFF.

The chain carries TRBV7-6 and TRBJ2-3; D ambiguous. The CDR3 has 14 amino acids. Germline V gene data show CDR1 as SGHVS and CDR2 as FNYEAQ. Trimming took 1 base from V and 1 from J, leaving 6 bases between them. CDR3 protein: CASSLDRGTDTQYF. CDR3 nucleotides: TGTGCCAGCAGCTTAGACAGAGGCACAGATACGCAGTATTTT.

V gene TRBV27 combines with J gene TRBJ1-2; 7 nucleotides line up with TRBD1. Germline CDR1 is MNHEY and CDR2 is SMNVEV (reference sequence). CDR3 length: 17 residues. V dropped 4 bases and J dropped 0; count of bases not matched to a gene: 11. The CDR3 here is CASSSLPSGGPNYGYTF. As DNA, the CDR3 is TGTGCCAGCAGTTCGCTCCCCTCAGGGGGGCCTAACTATGGCTACACCTTC.

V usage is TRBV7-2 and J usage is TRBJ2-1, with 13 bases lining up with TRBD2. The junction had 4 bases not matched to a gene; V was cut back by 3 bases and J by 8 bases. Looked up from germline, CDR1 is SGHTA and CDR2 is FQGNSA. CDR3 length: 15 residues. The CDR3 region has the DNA TGTGCCAGCAGCTTTGGACTAGCGGGAGTCGATGAGCAGTTCTTC. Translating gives CASSFGLAGVDEQFF. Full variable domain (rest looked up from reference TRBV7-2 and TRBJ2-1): GAGVSQSPSNKVTEKGKDVELRCDPISGHTALYWYRQSLGQGLEFLIYFQGNSAPDKSGLPSDRFSAERTGGSVSTLTIQRTQQEDSAVYLCASSFGLAGVDEQFFGPGTRLTVL.

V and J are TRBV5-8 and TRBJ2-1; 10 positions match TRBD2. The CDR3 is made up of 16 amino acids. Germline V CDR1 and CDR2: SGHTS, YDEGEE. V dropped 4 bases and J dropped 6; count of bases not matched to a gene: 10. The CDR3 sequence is CASSELGLAFANEQFF. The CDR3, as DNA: TGTGCCAGCAGCGAATTGGGACTAGCGTTTGCCAATGAGCAGTTCTTC.

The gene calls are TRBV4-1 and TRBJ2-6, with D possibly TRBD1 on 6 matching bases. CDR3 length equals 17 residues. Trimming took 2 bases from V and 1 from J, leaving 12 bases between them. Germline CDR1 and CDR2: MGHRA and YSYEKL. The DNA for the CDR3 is TGCGCCAGCAGCCAATTCCCTCAGGGGTCTGGGGCCAACGTCCTGACTTTC. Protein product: CASSQFPQGSGANVLTF.